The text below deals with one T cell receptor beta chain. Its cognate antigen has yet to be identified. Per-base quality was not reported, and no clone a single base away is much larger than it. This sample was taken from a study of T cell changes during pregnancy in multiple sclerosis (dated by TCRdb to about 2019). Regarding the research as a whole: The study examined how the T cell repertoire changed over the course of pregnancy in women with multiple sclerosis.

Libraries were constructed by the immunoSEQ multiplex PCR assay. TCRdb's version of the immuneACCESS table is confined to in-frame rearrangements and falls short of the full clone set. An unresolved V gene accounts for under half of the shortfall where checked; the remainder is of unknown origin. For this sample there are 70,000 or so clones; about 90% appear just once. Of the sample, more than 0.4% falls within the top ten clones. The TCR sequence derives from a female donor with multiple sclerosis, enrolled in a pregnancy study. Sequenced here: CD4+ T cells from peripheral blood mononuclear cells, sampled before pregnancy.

CDR3 reads: CASSLPGTSGSNEQFF. The nucleotide sequence reads TGCGCCAGCAGCTTGCCCGGGACTAGCGGGAGTAATGAGCAGTTCTTC. The chain employs TRBV5-1 and TRBJ2-1; a stretch of 14 junction bases matches TRBD2. Based on the germline V gene, the CDR1 and CDR2 sequences are SGHRS and YFSETQ. Trimming leaves V shorter by 1 base and J shorter by 7 bases, with the junction holding 4 bases beyond the gene matches. The CDR3 holds 16 amino acids from the cysteine to the phenylalanine. Just CDR3 DNA is preserved here, 48 bases in frame from base 1.